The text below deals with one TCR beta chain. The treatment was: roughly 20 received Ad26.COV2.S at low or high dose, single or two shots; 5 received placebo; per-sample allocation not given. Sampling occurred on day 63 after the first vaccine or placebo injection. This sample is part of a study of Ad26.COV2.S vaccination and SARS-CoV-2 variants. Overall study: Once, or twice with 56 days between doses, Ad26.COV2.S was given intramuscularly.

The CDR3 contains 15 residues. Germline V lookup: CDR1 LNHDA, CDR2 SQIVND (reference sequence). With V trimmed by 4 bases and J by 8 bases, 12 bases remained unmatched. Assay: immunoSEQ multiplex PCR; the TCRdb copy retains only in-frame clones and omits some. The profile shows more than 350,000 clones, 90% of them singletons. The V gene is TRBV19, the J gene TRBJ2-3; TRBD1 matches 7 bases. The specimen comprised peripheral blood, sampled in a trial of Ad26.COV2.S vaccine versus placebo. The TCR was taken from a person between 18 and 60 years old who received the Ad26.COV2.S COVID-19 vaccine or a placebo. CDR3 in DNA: TGTGCCAGTAGTACACTACCAAGACAGGGTGGTACGCAGTATTTT. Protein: CASSTLPRQGGTQYF.